The clone carrying this T cell receptor beta chain occurred once. V was clipped by 7 bases and J by 6 bases; unmatched bases: 14. The CDR3 totals 14 residues. Germline V gene sequence: CDR1 SQVTM, CDR2 ANQGSEA. The data derive from a study of blood T cell repertoires in COVID-19. Overall study: Sites in the United States, Italy and Spain provided acute and convalescent COVID-19 samples. PBMCs, B-cell-depleted T cells, or T cells were the source of the cDNA or gDNA that made up the material.

Original analysis: Using reference gene primer amplification, nucleated cell counts were estimated. The repertoire was sequenced with immunoSEQ multiplex PCR; TCRdb's copy has only in-frame clones and lacks some. The V and J calls and clone size are taken from that table; D and trimming were inferred from the DNA. The table includes about 140,000 clones, around 80% detected once. The chain employs TRBV29-1 and TRBJ1-1, with 7 bases aligning to TRBD1. This TCR came from a man between 60 and 75 years old with acute or convalescent COVID-19. Sequencing was performed on peripheral blood. The CDR3 is CSANSGTVKSEAFF. In DNA form, the CDR3 reads TGCAGCGCTAATTCCGGGACAGTAAAATCTGAAGCTTTCTTT.